This T cell receptor beta chain was sequenced in a study of T cell changes during pregnancy in multiple sclerosis. Assay used: immunoSEQ multiplex PCR; TCRdb lists only in-frame clones, some missing. Found here are about 46,000 clones, 80% to 95% of them singletons; the top ten hold roughly 9%. V shed 0 bases and J 12 bases; nucleotides not matched to a gene: 5. In germline, CDR1 is SGHDT, CDR2 YYEEEE. The length of the CDR3 is 14 residues. The sample consisted of CD8+ T cells from peripheral blood mononuclear cells, taken after pregnancy. This sequence was found in a female donor with multiple sclerosis, enrolled in a pregnancy study. This sequence joins TRBV5-6 and TRBJ1-4; 10 bases are shared with TRBD1. Here the CDR3 reads CASSLGQGAVELFF. The CDR3 DNA reads TGTGCCAGCAGCTTGGGACAGGGGGCTGTTGAACTGTTTTTT.